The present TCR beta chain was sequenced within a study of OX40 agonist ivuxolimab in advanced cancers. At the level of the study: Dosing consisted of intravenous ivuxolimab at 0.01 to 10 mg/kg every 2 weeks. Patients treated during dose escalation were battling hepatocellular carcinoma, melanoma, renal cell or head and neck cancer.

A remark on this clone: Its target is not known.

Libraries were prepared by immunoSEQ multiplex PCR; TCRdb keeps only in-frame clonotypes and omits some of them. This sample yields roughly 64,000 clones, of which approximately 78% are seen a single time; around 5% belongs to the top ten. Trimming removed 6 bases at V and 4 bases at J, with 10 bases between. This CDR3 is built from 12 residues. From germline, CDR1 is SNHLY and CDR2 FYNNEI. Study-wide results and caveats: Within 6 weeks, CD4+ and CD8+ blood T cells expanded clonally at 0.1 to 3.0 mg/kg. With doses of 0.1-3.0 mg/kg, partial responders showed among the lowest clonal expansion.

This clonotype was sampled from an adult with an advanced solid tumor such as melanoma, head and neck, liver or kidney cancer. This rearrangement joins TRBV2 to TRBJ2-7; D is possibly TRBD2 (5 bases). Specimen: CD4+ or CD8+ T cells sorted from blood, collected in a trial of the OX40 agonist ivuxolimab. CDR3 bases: TGTGCCAGCAGCCCGGGAAGGTACGAGCAGTACTTC. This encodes CASSPGRYEQYF.